The 31 T cell receptor beta chains below all came from one sample that was sequenced in a study of identifying expanded T cells in peripheral blood. Method: immunoSEQ multiplex PCR; TCRdb's copy keeps in-frame clones and lacks some. The data show 100,000 to 150,000 clones, with 86% seen just once and 7% to 10% held by the top ten. Sequences were obtained from blood. The receptor source for this set is a person aged 18 to 75 in good health.

CDR3 coding DNA: TGTGCCAGCAGCTTTAGTGCGGGAGAGGGAACCGGGGAGCTGTTTTTT. It translates to CASSFSAGEGTGELFF. The V and J genes are TRBV7-3 and TRBJ2-2, with 7 bases identical to TRBD2. V dropped 3 bases and J dropped 5; count of bases not matched to a gene: 9. CDR1 is SGHTA and CDR2 is FQGTGA in the germline V gene. The CDR3 sequence is 16 residues long.

This chain's CDR3 is CAISDSGTVHSGNTIYF. The CDR3 nucleotides are TGTGCCATCAGTGACTCCGGGACCGTACACTCTGGAAACACCATATATTTT. The chain joins TRBV10-3 to TRBJ1-3; the D gene is possibly TRBD1 (5 bases). V was pared by 3 bases and J by 0 bases, with 15 bases between. This CDR3 comprises 17 residues. The germline gives CDR1 ENHRY, CDR2 SYGVKD.

V usage is TRBV14 and J usage is TRBJ2-5, with 7 bases identical to TRBD2. V lost 0 bases and J lost 4; bases outside the gene matches: 5. Germline V gene lookup returns CDR1 SGHDN and CDR2 FVKESK. The CDR3 has 15 residues. The chain's CDR3 is CASSQEPAGRETQYF. Here the CDR3 DNA reads TGTGCCAGCAGCCAAGAACCAGCGGGGCGAGAGACCCAGTACTTC.

The rearrangement links TRBV6-7 to TRBJ1-2; TRBD1 might be the D (5 bases). TRBV6-7 is an ORF for which the function is uncertain. This CDR3 is built from 16 residues. Trimming removed 0 bases from V and 3 bases from J, with 14 bases in between. The CDR3 DNA is TGTGCCAGCAGTTACTCGATTGTAACAGGTCACTATGGCTACACCTTC. Protein sequence: CASSYSIVTGHYGYTF.

This clone came up a few times. CDR3 in amino acids: CASSQTSGHNEQFF. CDR3 in DNA: TGTGCCAGCAGTCAAACTAGCGGTCACAATGAGCAGTTCTTC. The genes are TRBV27 and TRBJ2-1; 8 nucleotides agree with TRBD2. Germline CDR1 and CDR2: MNHEY and SMNVEV (reference sequence). This CDR3 spans 14 amino acids. J lost 5 bases, V lost 5 bases, and 5 bases had no gene match.

This clone appeared a single time. The V and J genes are TRBV6-6 and TRBJ1-1; 7 bases are shared with TRBD1. The germline gives CDR1 MNHNY, CDR2 SVGAGI (reference sequence). CDR3 size: 13 residues. With 6 bases clipped from V and 3 bases from J, the junction kept 4 bases outside the gene matches. CDR3 sequence reads: CASRPDRDTEAFF. The CDR3 DNA follows: TGTGCCAGCAGACCCGACAGGGACACTGAAGCTTTCTTT.

This clone appeared many times. V is TRBV4-1 and J is TRBJ2-7; tentatively, D is TRBD2 (5 bases). Germline loops: CDR1 MGHRA, CDR2 YSYEKL. The CDR3 runs to 13 residues. V was clipped by 4 bases and J by 2 bases, with 9 bases between them. This chain's CDR3 is CASSLGETYEQYF. As DNA, the CDR3 is TGCGCCAGCAGCCTCGGGGAGACCTACGAGCAGTACTTC.

This chain uses TRBV5-1 with TRBJ2-7; 11 bases align to TRBD2. V shed 3 bases, J shed 1 base, and the junction held 3 bases outside the gene matches. The CDR3 sequence is 15 residues long. Germline values: CDR1 SGHRS, CDR2 YFSETQ. The DNA for the CDR3 is TGCGCCAGCAGCTCCCGACTAGCGGGATCCTACGAGCAGTACTTC. It yields the protein CASSSRLAGSYEQYF.

This chain uses TRBV10-3 with TRBJ1-5, with D possibly matching TRBD1 (6 bases). V was shortened by 11 bases and J by 5 bases, with 13 bases between the two germline ends. The CDR3 has 12 residues. CDR1 and CDR2 from the germline V gene are ENHRY and SYGVKD. The CDR3 bases are TGTGCCTCCAGGGCAGGGGATCAGCCCCAGCATTTT. Protein: CASRAGDQPQHF.

The rearrangement uses TRBV5-1 and TRBJ2-1, with 8 bases fitting TRBD1. Germline-derived CDR1 and CDR2 are SGHRS and YFSETQ. This CDR3 is 14 amino acids long. J gave up 10 bases and V 3 bases, and 9 bases lay outside the gene matches. CDR3 amino acids: CASSSRTGWEEQFF. The DNA for the CDR3 is TGCGCCAGCAGCTCACGGACAGGGTGGGAAGAGCAGTTCTTC.

This clone was seen a few times. The rearrangement joins TRBV5-4 to TRBJ1-1, with D maybe TRBD1 (6 bases). The CDR3 loop spans 14 amino acids. The V end lost 4 bases, the J end lost 0 bases, and 10 bases lay between the germline ends. Germline CDR1 SGHNT, CDR2 YYREEE (reference sequence). CDR3 DNA: TGTGCCAGCAGCCTGGACAGACTGAACACTGAAGCTTTCTTT. Translating it yields CASSLDRLNTEAFF.

CDR3: CASSPGTGAEKLFF. DNA of the CDR3: TGTGCCAGCTCACCAGGGACAGGGGCTGAAAAACTGTTTTTT. This chain joins TRBV18 and TRBJ1-4; the match to TRBD1 covers 10 bases. Germline V CDR1 and CDR2: KGHSH, LQKENI. CDR3 length: 14 residues. The V and J ends lost 2 bases and 7 bases, in that order; junction bases with no gene match: 1.

A note on this clone: Its ends do not fully match the called genes, so a read error is possible. The chain uses TRBV5-1 and TRBJ2-7; D may be TRBD2 (7 bases). The length of the CDR3 is 14 residues. Germline V gene data show CDR1 as SGHRS and CDR2 as YFSETQ. The CDR3 DNA reads as TGTGCCAGCAACCGCGGGGGACATTCCTACGAGCAGTACTTC. This codes for CASNRGGHSYEQYF.

Only a few counts were recorded for this clone. The chain joins TRBV2 to TRBJ1-5, with 9 nucleotides matching TRBD1. V was pared by 6 bases and J by 2 bases, with 8 bases of the junction left unmatched. Per germline, CDR1 SNHLY and CDR2 FYNNEI. The CDR3 is 16 residues long. The DNA of the CDR3 is TGTGCCAGCAGGCTACAGGGGGCACTAGGCAATCAGCCCCAGCATTTT. Translating it yields CASRLQGALGNQPQHF.

This chain connects TRBV15 to TRBJ2-2; D might be TRBD2 (6 bases). CDR1 LNHNV and CDR2 YYDKDF come from the germline V gene (reference sequence). CDR3 length equals 19 residues. V was cut by 1 base and J by 1 base, with 19 bases left in between. The CDR3 loop reads CATSRVNRDWIMNTGELFF. CDR3 DNA sequence: TGTGCCACCAGCAGAGTGAACCGGGACTGGATTATGAACACCGGGGAGCTGTTTTTT.

The rearrangement joins TRBV23-1 to TRBJ2-7, with 7 bases fitting TRBD2. TRBV23-1 is an ORF, with its function uncertain. V shed 8 bases and J 6 bases; nucleotides not matched to a gene: 10. The CDR3 loop spans 13 amino acids. Here the CDR3 DNA reads TGCGCCAGCGAGGGCGCGGGAGTTGGCGAGCAGTACTTC. The encoded protein is CASEGAGVGEQYF.

This clone was seen a handful of times. The CDR3, as DNA: TGTGCCAGTAGTAATGGACAGAACTACGAGCAGTACTTC. It translates to CASSNGQNYEQYF. The chain has TRBV19 and TRBJ2-7, with D possibly TRBD1 on 6 matching bases. V dropped 4 bases and J dropped 3 bases, with 10 bases sitting between them. Germline CDR1 LNHDA, CDR2 SQIVND (reference sequence). The CDR3 consists of 13 residues. Based on the CDR3 plus reference TRBV19 and TRBJ2-7, the full variable domain is DGGITQSPKYLFRKEGQNVTLSCEQNLNHDAMYWYRQDPGQGLRLIYYSQIVNDFQKGDIAEGYSVSREKKESFPLTVTSAQKNPTAFYLCASSNGQNYEQYFGPGTRLTVT.

The CDR3 DNA is TGTGCCAGCAGTGAACCATCGCAGACTAGCGGGAAGTCATACTCCTACAATGAGCAGTTCTTC. It codes for CASSEPSQTSGKSYSYNEQFF. This chain connects TRBV2 to TRBJ2-1; 11 bases line up with TRBD2. This CDR3 contains 21 residues. Germline CDR1 is SNHLY and CDR2 is FYNNEI. V dropped 2 bases and J dropped 0; count of bases not matched to a gene: 15.

There are a few counts of this clone. The chain couples TRBV29-1 to TRBJ2-3; the D is unclear. Trimming left V 2 bases short and J 4 bases short, with 7 bases between. The CDR3 consists of 12 residues. Germline assignment: CDR1 SQVTM and CDR2 ANQGSEA. For the CDR3, the DNA is TGCAGCGTTGAAAGGGAATCAGATACGCAGTATTTT. It encodes CSVERESDTQYF.

The chain has TRBV12-1 and TRBJ2-1; TRBD2 is the table's D call and was not checked against the DNA. TRBV12-1 is annotated as a pseudogene. The CDR3 length is 15 residues. CDR3 protein: CASSSPSGGADEQFF. CDR3 sequence (DNA): TGTGCCAGCAGCTCCCCTAGCGGGGGGGCAGATGAGCAGTTCTTC.

This clone was seen a single time. The chain employs TRBV7-9 and TRBJ1-1; no clear D. This CDR3 comprises 14 residues. Germline CDR1 reads SEHNR; CDR2 reads FQNEAQ (reference sequence). Trimming took 5 bases from V and 0 from J, leaving 10 bases between them. The CDR3 DNA reads as TGTGCCAGCAGCCCCGTTTATTTGAACACTGAAGCTTTCTTT. Its protein product is CASSPVYLNTEAFF.

This sequence joins TRBV28 and TRBJ2-3, with unresolved D. The length of the CDR3 is 13 residues. The germline V gene has CDR1 MDHEN and CDR2 SYDVKM. V was cut by 4 bases and J by 1 base, with 6 bases left in between. CDR3 bases: TGTGCCAGCAGTTCCTTGGGCACAGATACGCAGTATTTT. Its translation: CASSSLGTDTQYF.

CDR3 region: CASSHRLAGVGGDYNEQFF. The CDR3 nucleotides read TGCGCCAGCAGCCATAGACTAGCGGGAGTGGGGGGGGATTACAATGAGCAGTTCTTC. V gene TRBV4-1 combines with J gene TRBJ2-1; 12 bases line up with TRBD2. The trim removed 3 bases at V and 4 bases at J, leaving 13 bases unmatched. The germline CDR1 and CDR2 sequences are MGHRA and YSYEKL. The CDR3 is 19 residues long.

The chain couples TRBV7-9 to TRBJ2-3; 10 bases agree with TRBD2. The CDR3 has 16 residues. Germline V gives CDR1 SEHNR, CDR2 FQNEAQ (reference sequence). V trimming: 5 bases; J trimming: 6 bases; junction bases outside the gene matches: 11. CDR3 protein: CASSPLAGDRRDTQYF. The CDR3 DNA sequence: TGTGCCAGCAGCCCCCTAGCGGGAGACCGTCGGGATACGCAGTATTTT.

The CDR3 spells CASSTYPGASNQPQHF. CDR3 sequence (DNA): TGTGCCAGCAGCACATACCCAGGGGCGAGCAATCAGCCCCAGCATTTT. The V call is TRBV21-1, the J call TRBJ1-5; the D call of TRBD1 is as the table states it, not checked on the DNA. TRBV21-1 constitutes a pseudogene. The CDR3 length is 16 residues.

The rearrangement uses TRBV10-3 and TRBJ1-1; D not resolved. This CDR3 region has 13 residues. Germline CDR1 reads ENHRY; CDR2 reads SYGVKD. Trimming shortened V by 2 bases and J by 3 bases, and 7 bases separated the two germline ends. CDR3 sequence (DNA): TGTGCCATCAGTGAGGGGCGGGACACTGAAGCTTTCTTT. The encoded protein is CAISEGRDTEAFF.

This clone was counted a single time. The chain is built from TRBV2 and TRBJ2-7; D may be TRBD1 (6 bases). Germline-derived CDR1 and CDR2 are SNHLY and FYNNEI. Trimming pared 6 bases from V and 5 bases from J, leaving 17 bases between. The CDR3 spans 14 residues. The CDR3 spells CASRWTVAPNEQYF. In nucleotides, the CDR3 is TGTGCCAGCAGATGGACAGTCGCTCCCAACGAGCAGTACTTC.

The rearrangement joins TRBV9 to TRBJ2-5; TRBD2 matches 9 bases. V dropped 4 bases and J dropped 3; count of bases not matched to a gene: 4. This CDR3 has 14 residues. Germline V lookup: CDR1 SGDLS, CDR2 YYNGEE. CDR3 sequence: CASSSRLAEETQYF. The CDR3 region has the DNA TGTGCCAGCAGCTCTCGACTAGCGGAAGAGACCCAGTACTTC.

The chain links TRBV7-6 to TRBJ1-5; perhaps TRBD1 as D (5 bases). CDR3 length equals 15 residues. With 5 bases removed from V and 3 bases from J, the gap between germline ends came to 14 bases. Germline CDR1 reads SGHVS; CDR2 reads FNYEAQ. The CDR3 spells CASSPEQGPNQPQHF. The CDR3, as DNA: TGTGCCAGCAGCCCCGAGCAGGGACCCAATCAGCCCCAGCATTTT.

The chain couples TRBV7-2 to TRBJ2-3; possible D gene TRBD2, 7 bases. Per the germline V gene, CDR1 is SGHTA and CDR2 is FQGNSA. There are 19 residues in the CDR3. V was shortened by 4 bases and J by 2 bases, with 25 bases between the two germline ends. CDR3 amino acids: CASSYTSVGGGGYTDTQYF. The CDR3 nucleotides read TGTGCCAGCAGCTACACCTCCGTAGGGGGGGGTGGTTACACAGATACGCAGTATTTT.

The chain couples TRBV27 to TRBJ1-1; 7 bases are a match to TRBD1. This CDR3 is 14 amino acids long. Trimming removed 2 bases from V and 4 bases from J; junction bases left unmatched: 4. Germline V gene lookup returns CDR1 MNHEY and CDR2 SMNVEV (reference sequence). CDR3 protein: CASSLGSGGTEAFF. The CDR3 coding sequence is TGTGCCAGCAGTTTAGGGTCAGGGGGCACTGAAGCTTTCTTT.